The 26 T cell receptor beta chains listed next were all sequenced from one sample in a study of T cells in women clearing cervical HPV infection. This table comes from immunoSEQ multiplex PCR, and its TCRdb copy is limited to in-frame clones, with some not included. Its table lists tens of thousands of clones. The sequenced material came from blood buffy coat. These receptors originate from a woman between 18 and 70 years old with a cervical HPV16 infection that either progressed to CIN3+ or cleared (not recorded which).

With regard to this clone: Read sequence stops 3 residues before the CDR3 end, and the germline J gene provides the missing end. J is TRBJ2-2 and V is TRBV20-1; 8 bases map to TRBD1. The CDR3 length is 17 residues. The V gene's germline CDR1 is DFQATT and CDR2 SNEGSKA (reference sequence). The CDR3 spells CSARLDRVRSYNSPLFF. The covered CDR3 bases are TGCAGTGCTAGGTTGGACAGGGTTCGGTCCTATAATTCACCG.

Concerning this clone itself: The read terminates 3 residues ahead of where the CDR3 ends, so the germline J gene completes it. The chain has TRBV20-1 and TRBJ1-1; TRBD1 aligns across 11 bases. The germline V gene has CDR1 DFQATT and CDR2 SNEGSKA (reference sequence). V shed 3 bases, J shed 4 bases, and the junction held 7 bases outside the gene matches. The length of the CDR3 is 15 residues. The sequenced CDR3 bases are TGCAGTGCTAGTGGACAGGGGGCTGGTAGCACTGAA. This codes for CSASGQGAGSTE. The entire CDR3 protein is CSASGQGAGSTEAFF.

Concerning this clone itself: Read coverage stops 3 residues before the CDR3 terminus; the germline J gene supplies the remainder. The gene calls are TRBV5-1 and TRBJ2-5; 8 bases line up with TRBD2. CDR3 length equals 12 residues. CDR1 is SGHRS, CDR2 YFSETQ, per germline. V lost 3 bases and J lost 6; bases outside the gene matches: 1. The CDR3: CASSSGGQTQYF. CDR3 DNA, as far as it was read: TGCGCCAGCAGCTCGGGGGGGCAGACC.

Notes on this clone: The CDR3 is cut off 3 residues early in the read; its end comes from the germline J gene. The genes are TRBV10-2 and TRBJ1-6; TRBD1 matches 7 bases. V was pared by 8 bases and J by 11 bases, with 9 bases of the junction left unmatched. CDR3 length equals 13 residues. In germline, CDR1 is WSHSY, CDR2 SAAADI. The sequenced part of the CDR3 DNA is TGCGCCAGCCAAGACAGGGCGGAAGCACCC. It is translated as CASQDRAEAP. The whole CDR3 protein reads CASQDRAEAPLHF.

In the case of this clone: The sequenced fragment ends 3 residues before the CDR3 boundary, so the rest is inferred from the germline J gene. The chain couples TRBV19 to TRBJ2-4, with a possible D match to TRBD1 (6 bases). This CDR3 has 14 residues. Germline CDR1 LNHDA, CDR2 SQIVND (reference sequence). The part of the CDR3 DNA that was read is TGTGCCAGCCGACGGGACACAGGGTTAAATGGT. Residues: CASRRDTGLNG. The CDR3 in its entirety is CASRRDTGLNGQYF. The full variable domain, its missing parts supplied by reference TRBV19 and TRBJ2-4, is DGGITQSPKYLFRKEGQNVTLSCEQNLNHDAMYWYRQDPGQGLRLIYYSQIVNDFQKGDIAEGYSVSREKKESFPLTVTSAQKNPTAFYLCASRRDTGLNGQYFGAGTRLSVL.

With regard to this clone: The CDR3 end lies 3 residues beyond the end of the read and is filled in from the germline J gene. V usage is TRBV19 and J usage is TRBJ2-3; tentatively, D is TRBD1 (5 bases). CDR1 is LNHDA and CDR2 is SQIVND in the germline V gene (reference sequence). This CDR3 region has 13 residues. The CDR3 here is CASRNDSQETQYF. The covered CDR3 bases are TGTGCCAGTAGAAATGACAGCCAAGAGACG.

As concerns this clone: Read sequence stops 3 residues before the CDR3 end, and the germline J gene provides the missing end. This rearrangement joins TRBV12-3 or TRBV12-4 to TRBJ1-2; 12 bases fit TRBD1. The CDR3 has 17 amino acids. With 5 bases clipped from V and 7 bases from J, the junction kept 14 bases outside the gene matches. Incomplete CDR3 DNA: TGTGCCAGCAGTCATTTGACCGGGACAGGGGGCCATAGTGGC. As protein: CASSHLTGTGGHSG. The entire CDR3 protein reads CASSHLTGTGGHSGYTF.

Remarks on this clone: The CDR3 extends 3 residues past the end of the read, so its final part is completed from the germline J gene. The gene calls are TRBV4-1 and TRBJ1-6; D is uncertain. The CDR3 runs to 16 residues. V lost 0 bases and J 6 bases, leaving 12 bases between the germline ends. The germline gives CDR1 MGHRA, CDR2 YSYEKL. CDR3: CASSQEGGLSNSPLHF. The sequenced part of the CDR3 DNA is TGCGCCAGCAGCCAAGAAGGCGGGCTGAGTAATTCACCC.

As to this clone: Read data end 3 residues before the CDR3 end; the end is taken from the germline J gene. This chain uses TRBV20-1 with TRBJ1-2; the D is unclear. The germline CDR1 and CDR2 sequences are DFQATT and SNEGSKA (reference sequence). V gave up 6 bases and J gave up 6 bases, with 11 bases separating them. The CDR3 has 11 residues. CDR3 sequence reads: CSALEVDGYTF. The part of the CDR3 DNA that was read is TGCAGTGCACTAGAGGTTGATGGC.

A remark on this clone: The CDR3 extends 3 residues past the end of the read, so its final part is completed from the germline J gene. The V call is TRBV5-4, the J call TRBJ2-1; D is perhaps TRBD1 (6 bases). The CDR3 covers 15 residues. The germline V gene has CDR1 SGHNT and CDR2 YYREEE (reference sequence). Trimming took 4 bases from V and 7 from J, leaving 18 bases between them. The CDR3 here is CASSKLGGSRNEQFF. CDR3 DNA (partial): TGTGCCAGCAGCAAGTTAGGGGGATCTAGGAATGAG.

A word on this clone: The read falls 3 residues short of the CDR3 end, and the missing part is taken from the germline J gene. The J gene is TRBJ2-7, the V gene TRBV27; 9 bases match TRBD1. This CDR3 comprises 12 residues. The germline V gene encodes CDR1 MNHEY and CDR2 SMNVEV (reference sequence). J lost 5 bases, V lost 10 bases, and 6 bases had no gene match. The covered CDR3 bases are TGTGCCACTACAGGGGGCGGAAACGAG. Its protein is CATTGGGNE. The full CDR3 protein is CATTGGGNEQYF.

The CDR3 DNA, read in part, is TGTGCCAGCAGTGAAGCGACATCCTATAATTCACCC. Protein sequence: CASSEATSYNSP. The whole CDR3 is CASSEATSYNSPLHF. V gene TRBV6-1 combines with J gene TRBJ1-6; unclear D gene. Read coverage stops 3 residues before the CDR3 terminus; the germline J gene supplies the remainder. The CDR3 extends over 15 amino acids. V dropped 0 bases and J dropped 1 base, with 4 bases sitting between them. Germline V lookup: CDR1 MNHNS, CDR2 SASEGT.

Turning to this clone: The sequenced fragment ends 3 residues before the CDR3 boundary, so the rest is inferred from the germline J gene. V and J are TRBV5-1 and TRBJ1-2; D is perhaps TRBD1 (6 bases). CDR1 and CDR2 (germline): SGHRS, YFSETQ. The CDR3 contains 14 residues. The CDR3 sequence is CASSPGTTFESYTF. CDR3 DNA, as far as it was read: TGCGCCAGCAGCCCCGGGACAACTTTCGAAAGC.

On this clone itself: The read finishes 3 residues shy of the CDR3 end, and the germline J gene is used to complete it. The chain combines TRBV19 with TRBJ2-3; 8 bases are shared with TRBD1. The CDR3 runs to 16 residues. V shed 3 bases and J 3 bases; nucleotides not matched to a gene: 8. Germline CDR1 LNHDA, CDR2 SQIVND (reference sequence). Partial CDR3 DNA: TGTGCCAGTAGTATCAGGAACAGGGGGAGGACAGATACG. It translates to CASSIRNRGRTDT. The entire CDR3 protein is CASSIRNRGRTDTQYF.

With regard to this clone: The read finishes 3 residues shy of the CDR3 end, and the germline J gene is used to complete it. This rearrangement joins TRBV7-3 to TRBJ2-5; 8 bases are a match to TRBD2. The CDR3 contains 14 residues. V trimming: 3 bases; J trimming: 5 bases; junction bases outside the gene matches: 5. From germline, CDR1 is SGHTA and CDR2 FQGTGA. The CDR3 loop is CASSFSGARETQYF. The CDR3 DNA, read in part, is TGTGCCAGCAGCTTTAGCGGGGCCCGGGAGACC.

In regard to this clone: The read ends 3 residues shy of where the CDR3 ends; the end is completed using the germline J gene. This rearrangement joins TRBV10-3 to TRBJ2-5, with TRBD2 matching over 10 bases. This CDR3 is 16 amino acids long. The J segment lost 5 bases and the V segment lost 0 bases, leaving 6 bases of the junction unmatched. Germline-derived CDR1 and CDR2 are ENHRY and SYGVKD. The CDR3 reads CAISESRTSGVETQYF. The DNA read from the CDR3 is TGTGCCATCAGTGAGTCGAGAACTAGCGGGGTGGAGACC.

Comments on this clone: The DNA ends 3 residues before the CDR3 does, and the rest of the CDR3 is filled in from the germline J gene. This chain joins TRBV19 and TRBJ1-2, with D possibly matching TRBD1 (6 bases). V lost 4 bases and J lost 7, with 7 bases in between. CDR1 is LNHDA and CDR2 is SQIVND in the germline V gene (reference sequence). CDR3 length: 11 residues. The CDR3 bases that were read are TGTGCCAGTAGTACAGGGGCTGGC. Encoded protein: CASSTGAG. The entire CDR3 is CASSTGAGYTF.

Details on this clone: The read ends 3 residues shy of where the CDR3 ends; the end is completed using the germline J gene. The chain couples TRBV2 to TRBJ2-6; D remains ambiguous. Germline V gives CDR1 SNHLY, CDR2 FYNNEI. The CDR3 extends over 16 amino acids. Deletions cut 3 bases from V and 4 bases from J, with 13 bases between. CDR3 DNA, as far as it was read: TGTGCCAGCAGTGAGCGGCTGCCCCTCGGGGCCAACGTC. This codes for CASSERLPLGANV. The full-length CDR3 reads as CASSERLPLGANVLTF.

Notes on this clone: The CDR3 end falls 3 residues outside the read, so it is completed with the germline J gene. The rearrangement uses TRBV2 and TRBJ1-5, with D tentatively TRBD1 (5 bases). There are 15 residues in the CDR3. Trimming cost V 2 bases and J 2 bases, with 10 bases left between them. Germline-derived CDR1 and CDR2 are SNHLY and FYNNEI. CDR3 residues: CASSEQGMGNQPQHF. The sequenced part of the CDR3 DNA is TGTGCCAGCAGTGAACAGGGTATGGGCAATCAGCCC.

Note on this clone: Its ends do not fully match the called genes, so a read error is possible. Read data end 3 residues before the CDR3 end; the end is taken from the germline J gene. Different DNA sequences within this sample yield the same CDR3. This chain joins TRBV18 and TRBJ1-3; D may be TRBD1 (6 bases). Germline CDR1 reads KGHSH; CDR2 reads LQKENI. The CDR3 covers 14 residues. The CDR3 DNA, read in part, is TGTGCCAGCCAACAGGGAGCAGTGGGAAACACT. It specifies CASQQGAVGNT. The CDR3 as a whole reads CASQQGAVGNTIYF.

As for this clone: The read falls 3 residues short of the CDR3 end, and the missing part is taken from the germline J gene. The chain links TRBV12-3 or TRBV12-4 to TRBJ1-1; no firm D call. The CDR3 runs to 12 residues. With 5 bases removed from V and 5 bases from J, the gap between germline ends came to 9 bases. CDR3 amino acids: CASSLEQTEAFF. The CDR3 bases that were read are TGTGCCAGCAGTCTCGAACAGACTGAA.

As regards this clone: The CDR3 end falls 3 residues outside the read, so it is completed with the germline J gene. The chain recombines TRBV6-4 with TRBJ2-2, with 9 bases matching TRBD1. Trimming removed 0 bases from V and 7 bases from J; junction bases left unmatched: 9. The CDR3 runs 17 residues. Germline CDR1 is MRHNA and CDR2 is SNTAGT. The CDR3 region is CASSDSMGQGVVGELFF. The CDR3 bases that were read are TGTGCCAGCAGTGACTCGATGGGACAGGGTGTTGTCGGGGAG.

Of note for this clone: The read ends 3 residues early relative to the CDR3; the germline J gene fills the gap. The J gene is TRBJ2-3, the V gene TRBV29-1, with 7 bases aligning to TRBD1. The CDR3 loop spans 13 amino acids. Germline V CDR1 and CDR2: SQVTM, ANQGSEA. Partial CDR3 DNA: TGCAGCGTGAACAGGGGATCTGGGGAGACG. This sequence encodes CSVNRGSGET. The complete CDR3 sequence is CSVNRGSGETQYF.

Comment on this clone: From the germline J gene comes the end of the CDR3, since the read stops 3 residues before it. The chain has TRBV2 and TRBJ1-2, with TRBD1 matching 8 bases. This CDR3 is 11 amino acids long. Germline CDR1 is SNHLY and CDR2 is FYNNEI. The CDR3 DNA, read in part, is TGTGCCAACCAGGGGGCTTGGGGC. It translates to CANQGAWG. The entire CDR3 protein reads CANQGAWGYTF.

Worth noting for this clone: An end of the junction differs from the germline gene, which may be a read error. The observed sequence ends 3 residues before the CDR3 terminus, with the missing tail filled in from the germline J gene. The chain carries TRBV10-3 and TRBJ2-2; no definite D call. This CDR3 comprises 17 residues. CDR1 and CDR2 (germline): ENHRY, SYGVKD. CDR3 sequence: CAISESIQKLNAGELFF. The covered CDR3 bases are TGTGCCATCAGTGAGTCGATACAAAAGTTGAACGCCGGGGAG.

As to this clone: The read ends 3 residues early relative to the CDR3; the germline J gene fills the gap. This rearrangement joins TRBV2 to TRBJ2-3; TRBD1 agrees at 7 bases. CDR3 length: 12 residues. The ends lost 11 bases at V and 7 bases at J; junction bases unmatched: 9. Germline CDR1 is SNHLY and CDR2 is FYNNEI. The CDR3 DNA, read in part, is TGTGCCGCACAGGGGCGAGGCTATACG. Translation: CAAQGRGYT. The entire CDR3 is CAAQGRGYTQYF.